This TCR beta chain emerged from a study of post-analysis software for immune sequencing data. Study information: The cohort encompassed relapsing-remitting, secondary progressive and progressive-relapsing multiple sclerosis disease courses. Findings and caveats of the study: By F measure, strong co-clustering occurred among samples prepared in the same batch. Comparison with controls showed significantly lower normalized Chao1 diversity in multiple sclerosis patients. Patients used roughly five TRBV segments, including TRBV5-6, TRBV5-1 and TRBV20-1, more often than controls.

Incorporated into the TCR beta cDNA libraries were unique molecular identifiers, which served to reduce PCR and sequencing biases. The authors obtained roughly 500,000 cDNA molecules from roughly 1 to 10 million T cells. MiXCR was run by TCRdb on the PCR reads, yielding one entry per CDR3 protein. The repertoire has around 770,000 distinct CDR3 sequences, 35% to 55% of them found once; the top ten carry roughly 4.4%. Germline CDR1 reads DFQATT; CDR2 reads SNEGSKA (reference sequence). CDR3 size: 11 residues. This clonotype was seen a single time. What it binds is unknown. The TCR comes from a girl aged 10-17 years with multiple sclerosis. V usage is TRBV20-1 and J usage is TRBJ2-7; maybe TRBD1 (5 bases). The J call may be in error: the DNA end matches TRBJ2-5 better. Sequenced sample: blood. This CDR3 reads CSANQGETQYF. The CDR3 bases are TGCAGTGCTAACCAGGGAGAGACCCAGTACTTC.